The 13 T cell receptor beta chains below all came from one sample that was sequenced in a study of shared clonotypes between healthy human individuals. The method was immunoSEQ multiplex PCR; TCRdb's version includes in-frame clones alone and lacks a portion of them. The top ten clones hold 0.36% of a sample with 2 million to 3 million clones, approximately 93% of them seen once. The specimen was naive CD4+ T cells from PBMCs. Specified subset: CD45RA+ positively selected. The receptors originated from a man aged 18 to 30 in good health. Some clones in this sample may be carry-over from other donors' samples.

The rearrangement links TRBV5-1 to TRBJ1-3, with a possible D match to TRBD1 (5 bases). The V gene's germline CDR1 is SGHRS and CDR2 YFSETQ. The CDR3 is made up of 14 amino acids. With 5 bases removed from V and 2 bases from J, the gap between germline ends came to 11 bases. The CDR3 bases are TGCGCCAGCAGTAGGGCAGGGACTGGAAACACCATATATTTT. As protein: CASSRAGTGNTIYF.

The rearrangement joins TRBV10-2 to TRBJ2-7; the D is unclear. The CDR3 runs to 14 residues. CDR1 is WSHSY, CDR2 SAAADI, per germline. Trimming left V 3 bases short and J 3 bases short, with 12 bases between. For the CDR3, the DNA is TGCGCCAGCAGTGAACAGCCCCTAAACTACGAGCAGTACTTC. It encodes CASSEQPLNYEQYF.

In regard to this clone: Other nucleotide sequences in the sample specify the same CDR3. CDR3: CASSVDRGDTEAFF. DNA for the CDR3: TGTGCCAGCAGCGTAGATCGGGGTGACACTGAAGCTTTCTTT. The rearrangement uses TRBV9 and TRBJ1-1, with D unresolved. Germline V lookup: CDR1 SGDLS, CDR2 YYNGEE. The CDR3 has 14 amino acids. V lost 0 bases and J 3 bases, leaving 9 bases between the germline ends. Variable domain in full (rest from reference TRBV9 and TRBJ1-1): DSGVTQTPKHLITATGQRVTLRCSPRSGDLSVYWYQQSLDQGLQFLIQYYNGEERAKGNILERFSAQQFPDLHSELNLSSLELGDSALYFCASSVDRGDTEAFFGQGTRLTVV.

The chain carries TRBV10-3 and TRBJ2-7; D is perhaps TRBD1 (6 bases). Between the trimmed V and J ends, which lost 3 bases and 1 base, there was a span of 13 bases. The germline CDR1 and CDR2 sequences are ENHRY and SYGVKD. CDR3 size: 15 residues. CDR3 bases: TGTGCCATCAGTGACGGGGCAGGGGAGTCCTACGAGCAGTACTTC. Translated: CAISDGAGESYEQYF.

This clone was seen only once. The V call is TRBV5-4, the J call TRBJ2-4, with TRBD2 as a possible D gene (6 bases). The CDR3 contains 16 residues. Between the trimmed V and J ends, which lost 3 bases and 3 bases, there was a span of 16 bases. Germline assignment: CDR1 SGHNT and CDR2 YYREEE (reference sequence). The CDR3 loop is CASSSQAGGVKNIQYF. Here the CDR3 DNA reads TGTGCCAGCAGCTCTCAGGCAGGCGGGGTCAAAAACATTCAGTACTTC.

The rearrangement joins TRBV4-1 to TRBJ1-6; D perhaps matches TRBD1 (6 bases). Germline V lookup: CDR1 MGHRA, CDR2 YSYEKL. The CDR3 contains 18 residues. Trimming stripped 1 base from V and 7 bases from J, with 20 bases between. The CDR3 DNA is TGCGCCAGCAGCCAAGGCCAGGGGTCGGGGCGGCAGAATTCACCCCTCCACTTT. Its translation is CASSQGQGSGRQNSPLHF.

This chain joins TRBV28 and TRBJ2-1; 12 bases align to TRBD2. Germline CDR1 is MDHEN and CDR2 is SYDVKM. The CDR3 is made up of 16 amino acids. Germline trimming cut 5 bases from V and 1 base from J; bases unmatched to any gene: 3. In DNA form, the CDR3 reads TGTGCCAGCAGTCCCGGACTAGCGGGATCCTACAATGAGCAGTTCTTC. It is translated as CASSPGLAGSYNEQFF.

This sequence joins TRBV7-2 and TRBJ2-6; D is perhaps TRBD1 (5 bases). V lost 4 bases to trimming and J lost 3 bases, with 10 bases between them. This CDR3 contains 15 residues. Germline V CDR1 and CDR2: SGHTA, FQGNSA. CDR3 in DNA: TGTGCCAGCAGCTCAGGGTTGGTTGGGGCCAACGTCCTGACTTTC. Its translation: CASSSGLVGANVLTF.

This chain connects TRBV28 to TRBJ1-2; 9 bases fit TRBD1. The germline V gene has CDR1 MDHEN and CDR2 SYDVKM. J gave up 6 bases and V 6 bases, and 11 bases lay outside the gene matches. The CDR3 spans 15 residues. The CDR3 reads CASSTTTGGADGYTF. The CDR3 region has the DNA TGTGCCAGCAGCACGACCACAGGGGGCGCGGATGGCTACACCTTC.

This clone has more than one count but fewer than ten. V usage is TRBV28 and J usage is TRBJ1-1; no definite D call. Germline assignment: CDR1 MDHEN and CDR2 SYDVKM. With 8 bases removed from V and 2 bases from J, the gap between germline ends came to 12 bases. The CDR3 sequence is 13 residues long. CDR3 protein: CASSGPSNTEAFF. Written as DNA, the CDR3 is TGTGCCAGCTCAGGCCCCTCTAACACTGAAGCTTTCTTT.

The V and J genes are TRBV7-9 and TRBJ2-7; tentatively, D is TRBD1 or TRBD2 (5 bases each). V was pared by 1 base and J by 12 bases, with 13 bases between. This CDR3 is 12 amino acids long. The V gene's germline CDR1 is SEHNR and CDR2 FQNEAQ (reference sequence). CDR3: CASSLVGRGPYF. In DNA form, the CDR3 reads TGTGCCAGCAGCTTAGTTGGCCGGGGCCCGTACTTC. The full variable domain, with the rest looked up from reference TRBV7-9 and TRBJ2-7, is DTGVSQNPRHKITKRGQNVTFRCDPISEHNRLYWYRQTLGQGPEFLTYFQNEAQLEKSRLLSDRFSAERPKGSFSTLEIQRTEQGDSAMYLCASSLVGRGPYFGPGTRLTVT.

This chain joins TRBV21-1 and TRBJ1-6. TRBV21-1 is an annotated pseudogene. The CDR3 extends over 13 amino acids. The CDR3 DNA is TGTGCCAGCAGCAAAGTCTGGAATTCACCCCTCCACTTT. As protein: CASSKVWNSPLHF.

The V and J genes are TRBV11-2 and TRBJ1-1; D not resolved. With 5 bases removed from V and 8 bases from J, the gap between germline ends came to 9 bases. Germline CDR1 reads SGHAT; CDR2 reads FQNNGV. The CDR3 is 11 amino acids. CDR3 region: CASSPRPEAFF. The DNA for the CDR3 is TGTGCCAGCAGCCCACGCCCAGAAGCTTTCTTT.